The clone carrying this T cell receptor beta chain was counted a few times. Via MiXCR, TCRdb re-called the RT-PCR reads, giving one row per CDR3 protein. This table has hundreds of thousands of distinct CDR3 sequences, approximately 7.7% appearing once. The sample belongs to a study of response to subunit inactivated influenza vaccine. Germline V gene lookup returns CDR1 LGHDT and CDR2 YNNKEL (reference sequence). This CDR3 is built from 14 residues. Losses at the gene ends were 6 bases for V and 6 bases for J; bases not matched to a gene: 7. The clonotype was recovered from a man aged 45-69 years who received an inactivated influenza vaccine. The chain is built from TRBV3-1 and TRBJ2-1, with 8 bases matching TRBD1. The specimen comprised PBMCs from blood, sampled around 25 months after vaccination. In DNA form, the CDR3 reads TGTGCCAGCAGACAGGGGGGAGGTTCCAATGAGCAGTTCTTC. Translated, it gives CASRQGGGSNEQFF.